One and the same sample provided the 28 T cell receptor beta chains below, sequenced in a study of technical replicates of blood from a handful of donors. Measured with immunoSEQ multiplex PCR; TCRdb has only the in-frame clones, and not every one. This sample yields about 66,000 clones, of which roughly nine tenths are seen a single time; approximately 0.38% belongs to the top ten. Sequenced input: T cells isolated from PBMCs. These receptors all come from a human donor in good health.

Only one count was recorded for this clone. V gene TRBV18 combines with J gene TRBJ2-2; 9 nucleotides match TRBD1. Looked up from germline, CDR1 is KGHSH and CDR2 is LQKENI. V lost 2 bases to trimming and J lost 5 bases; unmatched junction nucleotides: 3. This CDR3 contains 15 residues. The CDR3 spells CASSPGTGHTGELFF. CDR3 in DNA: TGTGCCAGCTCACCAGGGACAGGGCATACCGGGGAGCTGTTTTTT.

The sample holds one count of this clone. The rearrangement joins TRBV7-2 to TRBJ2-3; TRBD2 aligns across 10 bases. Per the germline V gene, CDR1 is SGHTA and CDR2 is FQGNSA. The V and J ends lost 1 base and 4 bases, in that order; junction bases with no gene match: 2. The CDR3 is 15 amino acids. CDR3 amino acids: CASSLGGLAPDTQYF. The CDR3 DNA reads as TGTGCCAGCAGCTTAGGGGGACTAGCGCCAGATACGCAGTATTTT.

The chain uses TRBV6-1 and TRBJ2-5, with 9 bases matching TRBD2. Trimming took 10 bases from V and 2 from J; bases not matched to a gene: 8. The CDR3 spans 14 residues. Per the germline V gene, CDR1 is MNHNS and CDR2 is SASEGT. CDR3: CATSKAGGQETQYF. The CDR3 DNA reads as TGTGCCACCTCGAAGGCGGGAGGGCAAGAGACCCAGTACTTC.

The rearrangement links TRBV5-4 to TRBJ2-7; TRBD2 is a possible D gene (6 bases). Germline-derived CDR1 and CDR2 are SGHNT and YYREEE (reference sequence). V was clipped by 4 bases and J by 6 bases, with 8 bases between them. This CDR3 contains 11 residues. The CDR3 loop reads CASSVGGEQYF. The DNA of the CDR3 is TGTGCCAGCAGCGTCGGGGGCGAGCAGTACTTC.

The chain is built from TRBV5-5 and TRBJ1-4, with 8 bases aligning to TRBD1. V lost 6 bases to trimming and J lost 8 bases; unmatched junction nucleotides: 15. Looked up from germline, CDR1 is SGHKS and CDR2 is YYEKEE (reference sequence). The CDR3 is made up of 16 amino acids. CDR3 amino acids: CASNDPAGGGREKLFF. The CDR3 DNA follows: TGTGCCAGCAACGATCCAGCAGGGGGCGGAAGAGAAAAACTGTTTTTT.

The chain carries TRBV27 and TRBJ2-2; weak D call: TRBD1 (6 bases). The CDR3 consists of 15 residues. V was cut by 11 bases and J by 4 bases, with 20 bases left in between. Germline CDR1 MNHEY, CDR2 SMNVEV (reference sequence). The CDR3 DNA is TGTGCCGTCCAACCGACAGGCCGGGGCACCGGGGAGCTGTTTTTT. Translating gives CAVQPTGRGTGELFF.

The chain couples TRBV6-1 to TRBJ1-2; D might be TRBD1 (5 bases). The germline V gene has CDR1 MNHNS and CDR2 SASEGT. The V end lost 0 bases, the J end lost 4 bases, and 9 bases lay between the germline ends. CDR3 length: 14 amino acids. CDR3 DNA sequence: TGTGCCAGCAGTGAAGCGCAGGGAACCTATGGCTACACCTTC. Amino acid sequence: CASSEAQGTYGYTF.

The chain employs TRBV15 and TRBJ1-2; possible D gene TRBD1, 5 bases. This CDR3 spans 13 amino acids. Looked up from germline, CDR1 is LNHNV and CDR2 is YYDKDF (reference sequence). Trimming pared 1 base from V and 10 bases from J, leaving 13 bases between. CDR3 bases: TGTGCCACCAGCAGAGGGGGGGGGATCGACTACACCTTC. Protein: CATSRGGGIDYTF. The full variable domain, rest sourced from reference TRBV15 and TRBJ1-2, is DAMVIQNPRYQVTQFGKPVTLSCSQTLNHNVMYWYQQKSSQAPKLLFHYYDKDFNNEADTPDNFQSRRPNTSFCFLDIRSPGLGDTAMYLCATSRGGGIDYTFGSGTRLTVV.

This clone was seen a few times. The V call is TRBV6-1, the J call TRBJ2-7; TRBD1 matches 7 bases. Germline CDR1 and CDR2: MNHNS and SASEGT. Trimming removed 3 bases from V and 4 bases from J; junction bases left unmatched: 18. CDR3 length: 18 residues. The CDR3 DNA reads TGTGCCAGCAGTGATCCGTTGGGACAGTCCGTTTCCCTTTACGAGCAGTACTTC. Its translation: CASSDPLGQSVSLYEQYF.

J is TRBJ2-1 and V is TRBV30; 8 bases are a match to TRBD2. The trim removed 8 bases at V and 9 bases at J, leaving 6 bases unmatched. The CDR3 runs to 11 residues. The V gene's germline CDR1 is GTSNPN and CDR2 SVGIG (reference sequence). The CDR3 reads CATSRGGEQFF. CDR3 in DNA: TGTGCCACCTCCCGGGGGGGTGAGCAGTTCTTC.

The chain couples TRBV6-5 to TRBJ1-2, with D possibly being TRBD1 (6 bases). Germline CDR1 reads MNHEY; CDR2 reads SVGAGI. The CDR3 covers 13 residues. V lost 6 bases, J lost 8 bases, and 16 bases lay in between. CDR3 sequence reads: CASSQLKGEGYTF. CDR3 coding DNA: TGTGCCAGCAGCCAACTAAAGGGGGAGGGCTACACCTTC.

The chain uses TRBV11-3 and TRBJ2-3, with 8 bases matching TRBD2. CDR1 and CDR2 from the germline V gene are SGHNT and YENEEA. Unmatched junction bases numbered 3, after V lost 7 bases and J lost 0 bases. The CDR3 loop spans 14 amino acids. The CDR3 nucleotides read TGTGCCAGCACGTGGACTAGCAGCACAGATACGCAGTATTTT. Amino acids: CASTWTSSTDTQYF.

The V call is TRBV9, the J call TRBJ2-7; maybe TRBD2 (5 bases). This CDR3 spans 14 amino acids. The germline V gene has CDR1 SGDLS and CDR2 YYNGEE. Trimming cost V 0 bases and J 3 bases, with 10 bases left between them. CDR3 DNA sequence: TGTGCCAGCAGCGTAGGCATAGCGAGCTACGAGCAGTACTTC. Translated, it gives CASSVGIASYEQYF. Based on the CDR3 plus reference TRBV9 and TRBJ2-7, the full variable domain is DSGVTQTPKHLITATGQRVTLRCSPRSGDLSVYWYQQSLDQGLQFLIQYYNGEERAKGNILERFSAQQFPDLHSELNLSSLELGDSALYFCASSVGIASYEQYFGPGTRLTVT.

This chain links TRBV10-3 with TRBJ2-7; 12 nucleotides align to TRBD1. The CDR3 runs 18 residues. The V gene's germline CDR1 is ENHRY and CDR2 SYGVKD. V trimming: 0 bases; J trimming: 4 bases; junction bases outside the gene matches: 10. The CDR3 DNA sequence: TGTGCCATCAGTGAGTCACGAACCGGGACAGGGGGCGGGTACGAGCAGTACTTC. The encoded protein is CAISESRTGTGGGYEQYF.

V usage is TRBV6-6 and J usage is TRBJ2-1, with a possible D match to TRBD2 (6 bases). Germline V gene sequence: CDR1 MNHNY, CDR2 SVGAGI (reference sequence). The CDR3 totals 12 residues. V was trimmed by 5 bases and J by 6 bases, leaving 8 bases between them. The CDR3 coding sequence is TGTGCCAGCAGTGGTAGCGGCAATGAGCAGTTCTTC. It yields the protein CASSGSGNEQFF.

The V gene is TRBV9, the J gene TRBJ2-1; TRBD2 aligns across 9 bases. In germline, CDR1 is SGDLS, CDR2 YYNGEE. V lost 2 bases to trimming and J lost 9 bases; unmatched junction nucleotides: 6. The CDR3 runs 14 residues. CDR3 loop: CASSVAGGPSEQFF. CDR3 DNA: TGTGCCAGCAGCGTGGCGGGAGGGCCTAGTGAGCAGTTCTTC.

This chain joins TRBV4-1 and TRBJ2-3; 12 nucleotides line up with TRBD2. V trimming: 5 bases; J trimming: 3 bases; junction bases outside the gene matches: 6. The CDR3 is 16 amino acids. Germline V gives CDR1 MGHRA, CDR2 YSYEKL. This CDR3 is CASSGIGTSGTDTQYF. The CDR3 region has the DNA TGCGCCAGCAGCGGTATAGGGACTAGCGGGACAGATACGCAGTATTTT.

V and J are TRBV7-3 and TRBJ2-5, with 7 bases that match TRBD1. The CDR3 runs 13 residues. The J segment lost 3 bases and the V segment lost 3 bases, leaving 1 base of the junction unmatched. CDR1 is SGHTA and CDR2 is FQGTGA in the germline V gene. DNA of the CDR3: TGTGCCAGCAGCTTCGGGACAGAAGAGACCCAGTACTTC. Amino acids: CASSFGTEETQYF.

The chain uses TRBV5-1 and TRBJ1-1; D gene unclear. This CDR3 spans 13 amino acids. V was cut by 4 bases and J by 1 base, with 8 bases left in between. The germline gives CDR1 SGHRS, CDR2 YFSETQ. The CDR3 spells CASSEVSNTEAFF. CDR3 sequence (DNA): TGCGCCAGCAGCGAGGTGTCGAACACTGAAGCTTTCTTT.

The chain employs TRBV2 and TRBJ2-5; D is undetermined. Germline CDR1 SNHLY, CDR2 FYNNEI. The V end lost 3 bases, the J end lost 5 bases, and 10 bases lay between the germline ends. The CDR3 covers 13 residues. The CDR3 region has the DNA TGTGCCAGCAGTGACCCGTTTGGCGAGACCCAGTACTTC. This codes for CASSDPFGETQYF.

This clone was recorded a few times. The chain carries TRBV9 and TRBJ1-1, with D possibly matching TRBD1 (6 bases). Trimming left V 0 bases short and J 7 bases short, with 10 bases between. The CDR3 length is 13 residues. CDR1 and CDR2 from the germline V gene are SGDLS and YYNGEE. The CDR3 loop reads CASSVAGVGEAFF. The CDR3 DNA is TGTGCCAGCAGCGTAGCAGGGGTGGGTGAAGCTTTCTTT.

The rearrangement uses TRBV10-3 and TRBJ2-1, with a possible D match to TRBD2 (6 bases). The V gene's germline CDR1 is ENHRY and CDR2 SYGVKD. Trimming took 4 bases from V and 2 from J, leaving 15 bases between them. The CDR3 extends over 16 amino acids. The CDR3 region is CAISVAGSPTYNEQFF. DNA of the CDR3: TGTGCCATCAGTGTGGCCGGGAGCCCCACCTACAATGAGCAGTTCTTC.

This chain links TRBV23-1 with TRBJ2-7; D is possibly TRBD2 (5 bases). TRBV23-1 is known as an ORF, though its function is uncertain. The CDR3 extends over 14 amino acids. V was clipped by 4 bases and J by 5 bases, with 15 bases between them. CDR3 DNA: TGCGCCAGCAGTCGATCCCTAGCTCTCGACGAGCAGTACTTC. This sequence encodes CASSRSLALDEQYF.

This sequence joins TRBV6-1 and TRBJ2-4, with 7 bases fitting TRBD1. Germline V gene sequence: CDR1 MNHNS, CDR2 SASEGT. Trimming removed 4 bases from V and 6 bases from J; junction bases left unmatched: 6. The CDR3 is 14 amino acids. CDR3 nucleotides: TGTGCCAGCAGTGTGACAGGGTCTCCAAACATTCAGTACTTC. Its protein product is CASSVTGSPNIQYF.

CDR3 protein: CTRQGNTEAFF. DNA for the CDR3: TGCACCAGACAGGGGAACACTGAAGCTTTCTTT. The rearrangement links TRBV20-1 to TRBJ1-1; 7 bases are shared with TRBD1. The germline V gene encodes CDR1 DFQATT and CDR2 SNEGSKA (reference sequence). This CDR3 is 11 amino acids long.

V and J are TRBV4-1 and TRBJ2-7; the match to TRBD2 covers 16 bases. The germline CDR1 and CDR2 sequences are MGHRA and YSYEKL. The trim removed 3 bases at V and 2 bases at J, leaving 4 bases unmatched. The CDR3 covers 17 residues. Here the CDR3 reads CASSQGTSGRDTYEQYF. For the CDR3, the DNA is TGCGCCAGCAGCCAGGGGACTAGCGGGAGGGACACCTACGAGCAGTACTTC.

V and J are TRBV6-5 and TRBJ1-1, with a weak D call TRBD1 (5 bases). This CDR3 is 13 amino acids long. V lost 3 bases and J 4 bases, leaving 9 bases between the germline ends. Germline CDR1 MNHEY, CDR2 SVGAGI. The CDR3 DNA reads TGTGCCAGCAGTTATCCGGGGGGCACTGAAGCTTTCTTT. This translates into CASSYPGGTEAFF.

The J gene is TRBJ1-2, the V gene TRBV9, with 7 bases matching TRBD1. The CDR3 sequence is 16 residues long. CDR1 and CDR2 (germline): SGDLS, YYNGEE. V lost 0 bases and J lost 5; bases outside the gene matches: 10. CDR3 sequence: CASSVDRGGRLYGYTF. CDR3 nucleotides: TGTGCCAGCAGCGTAGACCGAGGGGGCCGATTATATGGCTACACCTTC.